This TCR beta chain was sequenced in a study of control samples from healthy donors and cancer patients. Data came from immunoSEQ multiplex PCR; TCRdb stores just in-frame clones and leaves some out. Altogether about 110,000 clones are present, roughly 90% being singletons, with the ten largest covering roughly 4%. The length of the CDR3 is 15 residues. Germline assignment: CDR1 MNHNY and CDR2 SVGAGI (reference sequence). Germline trimming cut 5 bases from V and 6 bases from J; bases unmatched to any gene: 9. Sequencing was done on a sample of PBMCs. The chain employs TRBV6-6 and TRBJ1-1; 10 nucleotides agree with TRBD1. The TCR originated in a woman aged 55-69 years with lung cancer. The CDR3 nucleotides read TGTGCCAGCAGTAACTTCCGGGACAGGGGCTCTGAAGCTTTCTTT. Amino acid sequence: CASSNFRDRGSEAFF.